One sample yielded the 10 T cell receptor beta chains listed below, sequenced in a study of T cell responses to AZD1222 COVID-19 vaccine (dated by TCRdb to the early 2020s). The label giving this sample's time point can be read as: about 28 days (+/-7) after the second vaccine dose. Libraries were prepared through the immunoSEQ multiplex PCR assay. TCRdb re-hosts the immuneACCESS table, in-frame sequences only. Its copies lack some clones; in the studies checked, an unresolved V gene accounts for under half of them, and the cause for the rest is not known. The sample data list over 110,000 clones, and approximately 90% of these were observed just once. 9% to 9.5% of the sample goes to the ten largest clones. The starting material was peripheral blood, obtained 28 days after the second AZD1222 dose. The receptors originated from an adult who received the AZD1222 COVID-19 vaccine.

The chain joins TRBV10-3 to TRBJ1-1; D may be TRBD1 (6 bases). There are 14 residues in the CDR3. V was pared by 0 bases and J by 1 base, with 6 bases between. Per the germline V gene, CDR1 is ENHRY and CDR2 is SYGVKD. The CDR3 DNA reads TGTGCCATCAGTGAGTCAGGGGGGAACACTGAAGCTTTCTTT. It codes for CAISESGGNTEAFF.

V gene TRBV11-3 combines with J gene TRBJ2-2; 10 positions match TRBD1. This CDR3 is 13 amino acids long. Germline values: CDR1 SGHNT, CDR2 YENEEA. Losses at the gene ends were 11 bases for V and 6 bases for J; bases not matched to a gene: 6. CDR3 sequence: CAVRDRGSGELFF. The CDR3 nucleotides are TGTGCCGTCCGGGACAGGGGTTCCGGGGAGCTGTTTTTT.

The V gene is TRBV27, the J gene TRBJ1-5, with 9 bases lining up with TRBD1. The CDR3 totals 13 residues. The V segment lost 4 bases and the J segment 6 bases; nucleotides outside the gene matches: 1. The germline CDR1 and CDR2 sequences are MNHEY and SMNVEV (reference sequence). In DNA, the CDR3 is TGTGCCAGCAGTTCGGACAGGGGTCAGCCCCAGCATTTT. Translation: CASSSDRGQPQHF.

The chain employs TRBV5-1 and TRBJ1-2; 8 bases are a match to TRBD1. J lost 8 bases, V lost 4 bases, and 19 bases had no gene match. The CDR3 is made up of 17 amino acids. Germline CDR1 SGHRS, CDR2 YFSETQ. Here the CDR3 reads CASSPWDRLTLTSGYTF. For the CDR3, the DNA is TGCGCCAGCAGCCCCTGGGACAGGCTAACCCTTACCTCAGGCTACACCTTC. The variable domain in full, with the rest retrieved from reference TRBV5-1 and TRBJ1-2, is KAGVTQTPRYLIKTRGQQVTLSCSPISGHRSVSWYQQTPGQGLQFLFEYFSETQRNKGNFPGRFSGRQFSNSRSEMNVSTLELGDSALYLCASSPWDRLTLTSGYTFGSGTRLTVV.

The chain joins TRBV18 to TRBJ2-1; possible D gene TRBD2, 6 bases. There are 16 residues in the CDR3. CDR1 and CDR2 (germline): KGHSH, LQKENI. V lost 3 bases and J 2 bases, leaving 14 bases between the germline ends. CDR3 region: CASSPLALATYNEQFF. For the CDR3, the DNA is TGTGCCAGCTCACCTCTTGCTCTAGCGACCTACAATGAGCAGTTCTTC.

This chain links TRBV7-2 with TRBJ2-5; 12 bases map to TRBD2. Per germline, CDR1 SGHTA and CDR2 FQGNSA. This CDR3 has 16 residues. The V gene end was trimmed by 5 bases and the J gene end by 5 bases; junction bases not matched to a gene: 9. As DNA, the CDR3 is TGTGCCAGCAGCCTCCCGGGACTAGCGGGTTTTGAGACCCAGTACTTC. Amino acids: CASSLPGLAGFETQYF.

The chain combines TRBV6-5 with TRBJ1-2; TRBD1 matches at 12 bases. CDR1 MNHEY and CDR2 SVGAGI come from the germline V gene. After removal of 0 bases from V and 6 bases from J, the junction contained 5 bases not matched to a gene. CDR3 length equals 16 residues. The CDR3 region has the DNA TGTGCCAGCAGTTACTCCGGGACAGGGGGCAATGATGGCTACACCTTC. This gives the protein CASSYSGTGGNDGYTF.

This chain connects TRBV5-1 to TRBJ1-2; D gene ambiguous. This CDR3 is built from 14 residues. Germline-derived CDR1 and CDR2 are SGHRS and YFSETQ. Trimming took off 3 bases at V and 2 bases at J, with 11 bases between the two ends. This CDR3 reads CASSSFGINYGYTF. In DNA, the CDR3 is TGCGCCAGCAGCTCCTTTGGTATAAACTATGGCTACACCTTC.

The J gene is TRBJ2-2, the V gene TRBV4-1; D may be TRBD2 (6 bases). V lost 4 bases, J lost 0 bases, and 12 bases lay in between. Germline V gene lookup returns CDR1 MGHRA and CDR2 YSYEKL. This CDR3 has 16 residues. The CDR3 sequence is CASSLRSGPNTGELFF. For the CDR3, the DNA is TGCGCCAGCAGCCTCCGTAGCGGTCCGAACACCGGGGAGCTGTTTTTT.

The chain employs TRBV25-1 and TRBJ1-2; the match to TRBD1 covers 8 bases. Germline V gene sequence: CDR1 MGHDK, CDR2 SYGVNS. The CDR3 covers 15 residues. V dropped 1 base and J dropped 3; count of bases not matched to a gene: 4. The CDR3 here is CASSESAGGYYGYTF. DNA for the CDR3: TGTGCCAGCAGTGAATCGGCAGGGGGCTACTATGGCTACACCTTC.